This is a list of T cell receptor beta chains from one sample in a study of lymphopenia after photon versus proton radiotherapy. Produced via immunoSEQ multiplex PCR; TCRdb's table is partial and in-frame only. The repertoire holds approximately 150,000 clones, about 88% seen once, with about 4.4% in the top ten. Sequences were derived from peripheral blood, sampled from a patient treated with photon-based radiotherapy. The origin of the receptors is a man over 45 with gastric cancer. Both conserved end residues are part of each CDR3. The order of the fields is D gene, V gene, CDR3 protein. D genes are given only for firm matches.

NA	TRBV6-1	CASSEAPRQPQHF
TRBD1	TRBV28	CASSSADETGARGYTF
NA	TRBV6-1	CASSGEGQLSTDTQYF
NA	TRBV27	CASSLKEGGIYEQYF
TRBD2	TRBV5-1	CASSLTSGRIYEQYF
TRBD1	TRBV6-1	CASRTGQGNAEAFF
NA	TRBV11-3	CASSLGGTSENEQFF
NA	TRBV30	CAWEQGDTQYF
TRBD1	TRBV30	CAWRRDRGYEQYF
NA	TRBV7-3	CASSRLGGYNEQFF
NA	TRBV9	CASSVLASNTGELFF
NA	TRBV5-1	CASSLGDRASYEQYF
NA	TRBV14	CASSATQGYEQYF
NA	TRBV7-9	CASSLGPLEAKNIQYF
TRBD2	TRBV7-2	CASSHGLAGVSSYEQYF
TRBD2	TRBV5-1	CASSLAGGSGYNEQFF
NA	TRBV19	CASSAAGTNSYEQYF
NA	TRBV9	CASSPGLQGAGELFF